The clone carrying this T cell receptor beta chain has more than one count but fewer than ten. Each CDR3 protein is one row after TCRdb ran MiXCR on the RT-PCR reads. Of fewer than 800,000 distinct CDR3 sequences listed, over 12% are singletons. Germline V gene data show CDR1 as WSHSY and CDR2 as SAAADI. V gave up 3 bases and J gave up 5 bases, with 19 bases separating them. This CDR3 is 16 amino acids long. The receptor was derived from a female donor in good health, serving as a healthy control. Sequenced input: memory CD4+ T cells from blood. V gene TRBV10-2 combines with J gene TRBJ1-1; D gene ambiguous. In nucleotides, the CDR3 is TGCGCCAGCAGTGACACAGACCAGGAGCTTGGTACTGAAGCTTTCTTT. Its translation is CASSDTDQELGTEAFF.